Below are 22 T cell receptor beta chains sequenced from a single sample in a study of regulatory T cells in long-lasting Graves disease. CDR3 regions were amplified by Arm-PCR using iRepertoire HTBI primers to build TCR beta libraries. Via MiXCR, TCRdb re-called the multiplex PCR reads, giving one row per CDR3 protein. Among around 400,000 distinct CDR3 sequences listed, 21% were seen once. The time point denotes: persistent/refractory GD, antithyroid drugs over 5 years with positive TRAb. There was RNA extracted from PBMCs, and the TCR library was made from it. The sequencing used peripheral blood mononuclear cells (PBMCs), collected when the disease was refractory, from a patient treated with antithyroid drugs. The receptors here all came from a female donor with Graves disease.

The sample holds a few counts of this clonotype. The gene calls are TRBV10-3 and TRBJ1-2; D is possibly TRBD1 (6 bases). This CDR3 region has 14 residues. Trimming removed 4 bases from V and 1 base from J, with 10 bases in between. Germline values: CDR1 ENHRY, CDR2 SYGVKD. The CDR3, as DNA: TGTGCCATCAGTGGACCGGACAGTAACTATGGCTACACCTTC. This encodes CAISGPDSNYGYTF.

This clonotype turned up a few times. The chain couples TRBV3-1 to TRBJ2-7; 11 bases match TRBD2. Germline V gene sequence: CDR1 LGHDT, CDR2 YNNKEL (reference sequence). This CDR3 contains 17 residues. The V segment lost 2 bases and the J segment 0 bases; nucleotides outside the gene matches: 6. Here the CDR3 DNA reads TGTGCCAGCAGCCAACGCCCCGGGACTAGCGGCTCCTACGAGCAGTACTTC. It specifies CASSQRPGTSGSYEQYF.

This clonotype was counted a few times. This sequence may be a read error, since a much larger clone differs from it by one base. This chain links TRBV12-3 or TRBV12-4 with TRBJ2-7; TRBD1 is a possible D gene (6 bases). Trimming cost V 1 base and J 6 bases, with 22 bases left between them. The CDR3 has 17 residues. CDR3 DNA: TGTGCCAGCAGTTTAGGGACAGCCGACGATCCGACCTGCGAGCAGTACTTC. Translating gives CASSLGTADDPTCEQYF.

This clonotype has more than one count but fewer than ten. The chain is built from TRBV30 and TRBJ1-2, with 10 bases lining up with TRBD1. CDR1 and CDR2 (germline): GTSNPN, SVGIG (reference sequence). J gave up 3 bases and V 2 bases, and 6 bases lay outside the gene matches. CDR3 length equals 15 residues. In DNA form, the CDR3 reads TGTGCCTGGAGTCGACAGGGGGCTCGAGACTATGGCTACACCTTC. Protein sequence: CAWSRQGARDYGYTF.

This chain links TRBV19 with TRBJ2-2; no definite D call. Trimming pared 5 bases from V and 3 bases from J, leaving 16 bases between. The CDR3 is 16 residues long. The germline V gene encodes CDR1 LNHDA and CDR2 SQIVND (reference sequence). In DNA, the CDR3 is TGTGCCAGTAGTGGCCCCCAGGCGACGTACACCGGGGAGCTGTTTTTT. Its protein product is CASSGPQATYTGELFF.

This clonotype was counted at least ten times. J is TRBJ2-2 and V is TRBV27; D uncertain. CDR1 MNHEY and CDR2 SMNVEV come from the germline V gene (reference sequence). The V end lost 4 bases, the J end lost 1 base, and 10 bases lay between the germline ends. This CDR3 region has 15 residues. The CDR3 bases are TGTGCCAGCAGTTCAGTGGGGTGGAACACCGGGGAGCTGTTTTTT. This sequence encodes CASSSVGWNTGELFF.

This clonotype came up a few times. The J gene is TRBJ1-1, the V gene TRBV5-1, with 8 bases lining up with TRBD1. CDR3 length: 15 residues. Germline assignment: CDR1 SGHRS and CDR2 YFSETQ. The junction had 7 bases not matched to a gene; V was cut back by 4 bases and J by 2 bases. The chain's CDR3 is CASSQIGQGNTEAFF. CDR3 DNA sequence: TGCGCCAGCAGCCAGATAGGACAGGGTAACACTGAAGCTTTCTTT.

This clonotype was picked up many times. This chain joins TRBV12-3 or TRBV12-4 and TRBJ2-2, with D perhaps TRBD1 or TRBD2 (7 bases each). This CDR3 spans 14 amino acids. V dropped 3 bases and J dropped 6 bases, with 11 bases sitting between them. The CDR3 DNA follows: TGTGCCAGCAGTTTGGCAGGGGGGGCCGGGGAGCTGTTTTTT. Protein sequence: CASSLAGGAGELFF.

This clonotype was seen more than once but under ten times. This chain links TRBV11-2 with TRBJ2-5; D possibly corresponds to TRBD1 (5 bases). The CDR3 sequence is 14 residues long. CDR1 SGHAT and CDR2 FQNNGV come from the germline V gene. Deletions cut 8 bases from V and 1 base from J, with 14 bases between. The CDR3 reads CASGLGPVQETQYF. The CDR3 nucleotides are TGTGCCAGCGGCCTGGGGCCAGTCCAAGAGACCCAGTACTTC. Variable domain in full (rest from reference TRBV11-2 and TRBJ2-5): EAGVAQSPRYKIIEKRQSVAFWCNPISGHATLYWYQQILGQGPKLLIQFQNNGVVDDSQLPKDRFSAERLKGVDSTLKIQPAKLEDSAVYLCASGLGPVQETQYFGPGTRLLVL.

This clonotype was picked up many times. The chain uses TRBV29-1 and TRBJ2-5; no reliable D call. This CDR3 region has 11 residues. Germline assignment: CDR1 SQVTM and CDR2 ANQGSEA. With 7 bases removed from V and 4 bases from J, the gap between germline ends came to 10 bases. The CDR3 here is CSAYAGETQYF. The CDR3 DNA sequence: TGCAGCGCTTACGCCGGAGAGACCCAGTACTTC.

About this clonotype: Germline is not matched at one junction end, which may reflect a read error. V and J are TRBV5-1 and TRBJ2-5, with D perhaps matching TRBD2 (5 bases). CDR3 length: 16 amino acids. Germline V gene data show CDR1 as SGHRS and CDR2 as YFSETQ. CDR3 nucleotides: TGTGCCAGCAGCTCGACTAACTTAGGGTACCAAGAGACCCAGTACTTC. Translated: CASSSTNLGYQETQYF. The complete variable domain, with remaining parts taken from reference TRBV5-1 and TRBJ2-5, reads KAGVTQTPRYLIKTRGQQVTLSCSPISGHRSVSWYQQTPGQGLQFLFEYFSETQRNKGNFPGRFSGRQFSNSRSEMNVSTLELGDSALYLCASSSTNLGYQETQYFGPGTRLLVL.

This sequence joins TRBV20-1 and TRBJ2-5; TRBD1 aligns across 8 bases. The CDR3 totals 15 residues. J was trimmed by 4 bases and V by 5 bases; bases with no gene match: 12. Per germline, CDR1 DFQATT and CDR2 SNEGSKA (reference sequence). The CDR3 region has the DNA TGCAGTGCTCCCGGCAATTACAGGGGGTTAGAGACCCAGTACTTC. Protein sequence: CSAPGNYRGLETQYF.

This clonotype was recorded a few times. The rearrangement joins TRBV3-1 to TRBJ1-1; tentatively, D is TRBD1 (5 bases). The V end lost 4 bases, the J end lost 3 bases, and 12 bases lay between the germline ends. Germline V gives CDR1 LGHDT, CDR2 YNNKEL (reference sequence). The CDR3 runs 14 residues. Here the CDR3 DNA reads TGTGCCAGCAGCCCTTTCAGGGTTGACACTGAAGCTTTCTTT. This codes for CASSPFRVDTEAFF.

This clonotype was observed a handful of times. The V gene is TRBV20-1, the J gene TRBJ1-5; D not certain. The germline gives CDR1 DFQATT, CDR2 SNEGSKA (reference sequence). The CDR3 has 13 amino acids. V was clipped by 4 bases and J by 3 bases, with 10 bases between them. CDR3 sequence (DNA): TGCAGTGCTAAGGACCTGGACAATCAGCCCCAGCATTTT. This gives the protein CSAKDLDNQPQHF.

The rearrangement uses TRBV5-1 and TRBJ2-7; a possible D gene is TRBD1 (5 bases). This CDR3 spans 14 amino acids. V shed 2 bases and J shed 0 bases, with 9 bases lying between them. Germline CDR1 is SGHRS and CDR2 is YFSETQ. The DNA for the CDR3 is TGCGCCAGCAGCTTAGGGGCCGACTCCTACGAGCAGTACTTC. Encoded protein: CASSLGADSYEQYF.

This clonotype was seen repeatedly, ten times or more. The genes are TRBV10-3 and TRBJ1-2; TRBD1 matches 10 bases. Germline CDR1 is ENHRY and CDR2 is SYGVKD. This CDR3 is 15 amino acids long. Trimming at V came to 4 bases and at J to 8 bases, leaving 10 bases not matched to a gene. CDR3 region: CAISGRQGAIRGYTF. As DNA, the CDR3 is TGTGCCATCAGTGGCAGACAGGGGGCAATAAGGGGCTACACCTTC.

There are a few counts of this clonotype. The chain is built from TRBV27 and TRBJ2-7, with D unresolved. Germline loops: CDR1 MNHEY, CDR2 SMNVEV (reference sequence). The V and J ends lost 3 bases and 7 bases respectively, with 16 bases between them. This CDR3 is 14 amino acids long. Written as DNA, the CDR3 is TGTGCCAGCAGTTTTAAGGTACTTTTCGGGGAGCAGTACTTC. Translated, it gives CASSFKVLFGEQYF.

This clonotype occurred a few times. This CDR3 is missing its conserved last phenylalanine or tryptophan, likely due to a read error. The rearrangement links TRBV9 to TRBJ2-5; D gene ambiguous. Between the trimmed V and J ends, which lost 3 bases and 1 base, there was a span of 4 bases. CDR1 and CDR2 from the germline V gene are SGDLS and YYNGEE. The length of the CDR3 is 12 residues. The CDR3 DNA follows: TGTGCCAGCAGCGATAGCCAAGAGACCCAGTACTCC. It is translated as CASSDSQETQYS.

This clonotype has ten or more counts. This rearrangement joins TRBV27 to TRBJ2-5; D remains unclear. Germline V lookup: CDR1 MNHEY, CDR2 SMNVEV (reference sequence). There are 15 residues in the CDR3. Between the trimmed V and J ends, which lost 5 bases and 4 bases, there was a span of 17 bases. CDR3 bases: TGTGCCAGCAGTAGCTACACTACTCCCCTAGAGACCCAGTACTTC. Translated, it gives CASSSYTTPLETQYF.

This clonotype showed up many times. The chain joins TRBV20-1 to TRBJ1-4; TRBD1 agrees at 9 bases. Germline-derived CDR1 and CDR2 are DFQATT and SNEGSKA (reference sequence). V was pared by 2 bases and J by 8 bases, with 9 bases of the junction left unmatched. The CDR3 extends over 15 amino acids. The CDR3 loop reads CSARTIRDRAEKLFF. CDR3 coding DNA: TGCAGTGCTAGAACCATCCGGGACAGGGCCGAAAAACTGTTTTTT.

Points on this clonotype: A far larger clone is one nucleotide away, so this likely arose from a read error. The chain uses TRBV6-5 and TRBJ2-5; 10 positions match TRBD2. Germline V gives CDR1 MNHEY, CDR2 SVGAGI. This CDR3 has 14 residues. The CDR3 nucleotides read TGTGCCAGCAGTCTTGGACTAGCGGAAGAGACCCAGTGCTTC. Protein sequence: CASSLGLAEETQCF.

This clonotype was seen many times. V gene TRBV27 combines with J gene TRBJ2-7; D ambiguous. The CDR3 consists of 13 residues. The germline gives CDR1 MNHEY, CDR2 SMNVEV (reference sequence). The V end was cut by 3 bases, the J end by 7 bases, with 13 bases between. In nucleotides, the CDR3 is TGTGCCAGCAGTTTGGGTCTGAATCTTGAGCAGTACTTC. Translating gives CASSLGLNLEQYF.